These 27 T cell receptor beta chains originate from one sample sequenced in a study of T-cell memory formation after mild COVID-19. TCRdb reanalysed the 5' RACE reads using MiXCR and keeps one entry per CDR3 protein. The table shows around 320,000 distinct CDR3 sequences, with over 11% occurring only once. The sequencing input was PBMCs or a T cell subset sorted from them (not recorded which). The origin of the receptors is a man younger than 35 who had mild COVID-19 (a few samples of this study predate the infection). Cell type and time point are not known.

The chain couples TRBV20-1 to TRBJ2-7, with D unresolved. Germline values: CDR1 DFQATT, CDR2 SNEGSKA (reference sequence). The CDR3 extends over 14 amino acids. V lost 1 base and J 2 bases, leaving 12 bases between the germline ends. The DNA of the CDR3 is TGCAGTGCTAGAGGAGGCGGCAGGACCTACGAGCAGTACTTC. Its translation: CSARGGGRTYEQYF.

This clonotype was observed a handful of times. V and J are TRBV4-1 and TRBJ1-4; D might be TRBD1 (5 bases). Per germline, CDR1 MGHRA and CDR2 YSYEKL. CDR3 length: 13 amino acids. Trimming removed 4 bases at V and 7 bases at J, with 10 bases between. Here the CDR3 DNA reads TGCGCCAGCAGCCCACGGGGACTTGAAAAACTGTTTTTT. This sequence encodes CASSPRGLEKLFF.

The chain combines TRBV7-8 with TRBJ2-6, with D perhaps TRBD1 (5 bases). Looked up from germline, CDR1 is SGHVS and CDR2 is FQNEAQ. The V end was cut by 8 bases, the J end by 2 bases, with 10 bases between. This CDR3 spans 14 amino acids. CDR3 nucleotide sequence: TGTGCCAGCCGAAGGGGAACTGGGGCCAACGTCCTGACTTTC. Translating gives CASRRGTGANVLTF.

The rearrangement uses TRBV4-1 and TRBJ2-3; 10 bases align to TRBD1. Losses at the gene ends were 2 bases for V and 7 bases for J; bases not matched to a gene: 6. Germline-derived CDR1 and CDR2 are MGHRA and YSYEKL. The CDR3 is made up of 15 amino acids. CDR3 region: CASSQPRDRGHTQYF. CDR3 DNA sequence: TGCGCCAGCAGCCAACCCCGGGACAGGGGACATACGCAGTATTTT.

This rearrangement joins TRBV5-5 to TRBJ2-2; the match to TRBD1 covers 10 bases. This CDR3 region has 16 residues. The V and J ends lost 4 bases and 4 bases, in that order; junction bases with no gene match: 7. Germline CDR1 is SGHKS and CDR2 is YYEKEE (reference sequence). CDR3 in DNA: TGTGCCAGCAGCCAAGGGGGACAGGGGTTCACCGGGGAGCTGTTTTTT. Translating gives CASSQGGQGFTGELFF.

This clonotype was recorded a few times. The rearrangement uses TRBV29-1 and TRBJ1-2; tentatively, D is TRBD1 (6 bases). The germline V gene encodes CDR1 SQVTM and CDR2 ANQGSEA. CDR3 length: 11 amino acids. Trimming pared 6 bases from V and 4 bases from J, leaving 9 bases between. CDR3 protein: CSVRTVYGYTF. As DNA, the CDR3 is TGCAGCGTCCGGACAGTCTATGGCTACACCTTC.

V gene TRBV5-1 combines with J gene TRBJ1-1; tentative D call: TRBD1 (6 bases). Germline CDR1 and CDR2: SGHRS and YFSETQ. This CDR3 has 15 residues. V lost 1 base and J 4 bases, leaving 14 bases between the germline ends. The CDR3 DNA follows: TGCGCCAGCAGCTTGTTGGGGGGCGCCGGCACTGAAGCTTTCTTT. Translating gives CASSLLGGAGTEAFF.

The rearrangement uses TRBV27 and TRBJ1-2; a weak D match, TRBD1 (5 bases). Germline V gene data show CDR1 as MNHEY and CDR2 as SMNVEV (reference sequence). The CDR3 is 15 residues long. V was shortened by 0 bases and J by 5 bases, with 13 bases between the two germline ends. CDR3 residues: CASSLSRGSPYGYTF. As DNA, the CDR3 is TGTGCCAGCAGTTTATCCCGGGGGAGCCCTTATGGCTACACCTTC.

The CDR3 DNA reads TGTGCCAGCAGCTCGGGGCGGGGGGCCTTCGGGGCAGATACGCAGTATTTT. Translated: CASSSGRGAFGADTQYF. This chain uses TRBV7-2 with TRBJ2-3, with 8 bases fitting TRBD2. CDR1 is SGHTA and CDR2 is FQGNSA in the germline V gene. The ends lost 4 bases at V and 4 bases at J; junction bases unmatched: 13. This CDR3 comprises 17 residues.

The rearrangement links TRBV20-1 to TRBJ2-3; 10 nucleotides agree with TRBD1. V lost 4 bases, J lost 3 bases, and 10 bases stayed unmatched. Per the germline V gene, CDR1 is DFQATT and CDR2 is SNEGSKA (reference sequence). The CDR3 consists of 16 residues. The CDR3 loop is CSATAEGQGRTDTQYF. The CDR3 coding sequence is TGCAGTGCTACCGCCGAGGGACAGGGGCGGACAGATACGCAGTATTTT.

In this sample, this clonotype turned up a few times. The chain links TRBV29-1 to TRBJ2-5; D gene ambiguous. CDR1 and CDR2 (germline): SQVTM, ANQGSEA. This CDR3 has 14 residues. V gave up 6 bases and J gave up 2 bases, with 16 bases separating them. The CDR3 DNA follows: TGCAGCGTCTACCCCTTATGGGGTCAAGAGACCCAGTACTTC. Amino acids: CSVYPLWGQETQYF.

This rearrangement joins TRBV7-3 to TRBJ2-6, with D tentatively TRBD1 (5 bases). The CDR3 is made up of 16 amino acids. Germline CDR1 and CDR2: SGHTA and FQGTGA. Trimming took 2 bases from V and 4 from J, leaving 12 bases between them. The DNA for the CDR3 is TGTGCCAGCAGCTTACAAGGGGCGCGCGGGGCCAACGTCCTGACTTTC. Amino acid sequence: CASSLQGARGANVLTF.

A few counts support this clonotype. This chain joins TRBV4-3 and TRBJ2-4; TRBD2 aligns across 7 bases. The CDR3 runs to 17 residues. Germline trimming cut 0 bases from V and 7 bases from J; bases unmatched to any gene: 12. Germline values: CDR1 LGHNA, CDR2 YSLEER. The CDR3 sequence: CASSQDVSGPRRNIQYF. In DNA, the CDR3 is TGCGCCAGCAGCCAAGATGTTAGCGGGCCCCGGCGGAACATTCAGTACTTC.

In this sample, this clonotype turned up a few times. This chain uses TRBV12-3 or TRBV12-4 with TRBJ2-3, with D unclear. The CDR3 extends over 13 amino acids. V lost 8 bases, J lost 3 bases, and 12 bases lay in between. CDR3 DNA sequence: TGTGCCAGCTCCCCGCTAGATACAGATACGCAGTATTTT. Translated: CASSPLDTDTQYF.

V is TRBV6-6 and J is TRBJ2-1; TRBD1 aligns across 7 bases. Per the germline V gene, CDR1 is MNHNY and CDR2 is SVGAGI (reference sequence). The trim removed 6 bases at V and 10 bases at J, leaving 15 bases unmatched. The CDR3 covers 15 residues. CDR3 nucleotides: TGTGCCAGCAGCTCACAGGGGATGGGAACATGGGAGCAGTTCTTC. Protein sequence: CASSSQGMGTWEQFF.

The CDR3 region has the DNA TGTGCCAGCAGCAATCTGGCCCACCGGGATCCAGCTTTCTTT. Amino acid sequence: CASSNLAHRDPAFF. This chain uses TRBV4-2 with TRBJ1-1; D call uncertain. The germline V gene has CDR1 LGHNA and CDR2 YNFKEQ. The CDR3 covers 14 residues. V was cut by 5 bases and J by 10 bases, with 20 bases left in between.

The table lists this clonotype with a few counts. The CDR3 reads CASSQDSGERKDTQYF. As DNA, the CDR3 is TGCGCCAGCAGCCAAGATAGCGGGGAGAGGAAAGATACGCAGTATTTT. The chain combines TRBV4-3 with TRBJ2-3, with 8 bases fitting TRBD2. CDR1 is LGHNA and CDR2 is YSLEER in the germline V gene. Germline trimming cut 0 bases from V and 5 bases from J; bases unmatched to any gene: 7. This CDR3 region has 16 residues.

This clonotype has only a few counts. J is TRBJ2-3 and V is TRBV12-3 or TRBV12-4; D gene unclear. This CDR3 comprises 15 residues. The ends were cut back, 3 bases at V and 5 bases at J, with 15 bases in the middle. CDR3 in DNA: TGTGCCAGCAGTTTGTGGGCCTCCCGAGGAGATACGCAGTATTTT. Translation gives CASSLWASRGDTQYF.

The chain has TRBV13 and TRBJ2-2, with 10 positions matching TRBD2. V shed 5 bases and J 4 bases; nucleotides not matched to a gene: 13. Germline V gene data show CDR1 as PRHDT and CDR2 as FYEKMQ (reference sequence). The CDR3 length is 18 residues. The CDR3 here is CASSPGLACTIITGELFF. As DNA, the CDR3 is TGTGCCAGCAGCCCGGGACTAGCGTGTACCATTATCACCGGGGAGCTGTTTTTT.

The chain links TRBV10-3 to TRBJ2-5; D is possibly TRBD1 (6 bases). Trimming took 0 bases from V and 2 from J, leaving 7 bases between them. Germline V gene sequence: CDR1 ENHRY, CDR2 SYGVKD. This CDR3 region has 14 residues. CDR3 region: CAISESDSQETQYF. The CDR3 nucleotides read TGTGCCATCAGTGAGTCGGACAGTCAAGAGACCCAGTACTTC.

This clonotype came up a few times. This chain links TRBV12-3 or TRBV12-4 with TRBJ2-1; 11 positions agree with TRBD2. The CDR3 is 15 residues long. V dropped 5 bases and J dropped 4; count of bases not matched to a gene: 4. The CDR3 here is CASSRIAGGYNEQFF. The DNA for the CDR3 is TGTGCCAGCAGTCGAATAGCGGGGGGGTACAATGAGCAGTTCTTC.

V usage is TRBV12-3 or TRBV12-4 and J usage is TRBJ1-6; 7 positions agree with TRBD1. This CDR3 contains 14 residues. The trim removed 7 bases at V and 6 bases at J, leaving 6 bases unmatched. This chain's CDR3 is CASTRDSLNSPLHF. In DNA form, the CDR3 reads TGTGCCAGCACTCGGGACAGCCTTAATTCACCCCTCCACTTT.

A few counts support this clonotype. This chain uses TRBV12-3 or TRBV12-4 with TRBJ2-3; 10 bases map to TRBD1. The CDR3 is 18 residues long. The V segment lost 5 bases and the J segment 2 bases; nucleotides outside the gene matches: 13. The CDR3 loop is CASSPRWDRGEFTDTQYF. CDR3 nucleotide sequence: TGTGCCAGCAGTCCTAGGTGGGACAGGGGAGAGTTCACAGATACGCAGTATTTT.

This clonotype was seen ten or more times. The chain recombines TRBV4-1 with TRBJ2-2, with unresolved D. With 4 bases removed from V and 5 bases from J, the gap between germline ends came to 11 bases. The germline gives CDR1 MGHRA, CDR2 YSYEKL. The CDR3 spans 14 residues. The CDR3: CASSRLRVTGELFF. Here the CDR3 DNA reads TGCGCCAGCAGCCGCCTACGGGTGACCGGGGAGCTGTTTTTT.

This clonotype was picked up a small number of times. This chain links TRBV7-3 with TRBJ2-5; possible D gene TRBD2, 5 bases. V lost 1 base and J lost 7, with 10 bases in between. This CDR3 is 13 amino acids long. Germline assignment: CDR1 SGHTA and CDR2 FQGTGA. The CDR3 sequence is CASSLSLAATQYF. In nucleotides, the CDR3 is TGTGCCAGCAGCTTAAGCCTAGCCGCGACCCAGTACTTC.

There are a few counts of this clonotype. The chain has TRBV6-5 and TRBJ2-6; the D is unclear. Trimming left V 6 bases short and J 6 bases short, with 18 bases between. Germline V gene sequence: CDR1 MNHEY, CDR2 SVGAGI. The CDR3 runs 16 residues. This chain's CDR3 is CASSPIRLVSANVLTF. The CDR3 DNA follows: TGTGCCAGCAGCCCGATAAGGCTCGTTTCGGCCAACGTCCTGACTTTC.

There are a few counts of this clonotype. This chain links TRBV7-2 with TRBJ2-1, with D possibly TRBD2 on 6 matching bases. This CDR3 comprises 15 residues. Germline V gene data show CDR1 as SGHTA and CDR2 as FQGNSA. Trimming took 5 bases from V and 7 from J, leaving 18 bases between them. The CDR3 DNA is TGTGCCAGCAGCCCTTGGGAGGTCCGATCAAATGAGCAGTTCTTC. Translation: CASSPWEVRSNEQFF.